One sample yielded the 21 T cell receptor beta chains listed below, sequenced in a study of cytomegalovirus exposure and HLA in healthy donors. Vbeta (60) and Jbeta (13) primers were used in the PCR. Clones were read by immunoSEQ multiplex PCR, and TCRdb kept only the in-frame ones, dropping some. Of about 190,000 clones in the sample, approximately 79% were seen once. Material for sequencing was PBMCs. The receptors shown here come from a woman between 18 and 30 years old in good health and CMV-seronegative.

This chain joins TRBV7-9 and TRBJ2-2; 7 bases are shared with TRBD2. Trimming removed 6 bases from V and 5 bases from J; junction bases left unmatched: 6. CDR3 length equals 14 residues. Germline CDR1 reads SEHNR; CDR2 reads FQNEAQ (reference sequence). CDR3 coding DNA: TGTGCCAGCAGTCCAGCGGGGCCTACCGGGGAGCTGTTTTTT. The encoded protein is CASSPAGPTGELFF.

The V and J genes are TRBV19 and TRBJ1-1, with D hard to call. The CDR3 consists of 14 residues. Deletions cut 9 bases from V and 3 bases from J, with 17 bases between. In germline, CDR1 is LNHDA, CDR2 SQIVND (reference sequence). The CDR3 DNA is TGTGCCAGAGCCTTAAGCGGCGCGGACACTGAAGCTTTCTTT. This sequence encodes CARALSGADTEAFF.

The chain is built from TRBV28 and TRBJ2-1; 12 positions agree with TRBD1. V gave up 5 bases and J gave up 8 bases; unmatched junction bases: 16. The germline CDR1 and CDR2 sequences are MDHEN and SYDVKM. This CDR3 has 18 residues. In nucleotides, the CDR3 is TGTGCCAGCAGTACCCCCTCCCCCGGGACAGGGGGCTTCGATGAGCAGTTCTTC. This translates into CASSTPSPGTGGFDEQFF.

This clone was seen only a few times. Written as DNA, the CDR3 is TGTGCAAGTCGCTCAGGGAAGGGACAGCTGAACACTGAAGCTTTCTTT. The encoded protein is CASRSGKGQLNTEAFF. J is TRBJ1-1 and V is TRBV12-2; the D call in the table, TRBD1, was not verified against the DNA. TRBV12-2 is given as a pseudogene. This CDR3 contains 16 residues.

The chain links TRBV19 to TRBJ2-5, with D possibly matching TRBD1 (6 bases). V lost 4 bases, J lost 3 bases, and 12 bases lay in between. This CDR3 spans 14 amino acids. CDR1 and CDR2 from the germline V gene are LNHDA and SQIVND (reference sequence). The CDR3 DNA sequence: TGTGCCAGTAGTAAGGACAGCAGCAAAGAGACCCAGTACTTC. It encodes CASSKDSSKETQYF.

The chain employs TRBV30 and TRBJ1-2, with TRBD1 matching over 8 bases. CDR1 is GTSNPN and CDR2 is SVGIG in the germline V gene (reference sequence). J lost 4 bases, V lost 2 bases, and 9 bases had no gene match. The CDR3 spans 15 residues. CDR3 in DNA: TGTGCCTGGAGTTCTGTTGGACAGGGTGGCTATGGCTACACCTTC. It is translated as CAWSSVGQGGYGYTF.

The chain joins TRBV9 to TRBJ1-1; 8 nucleotides line up with TRBD1. Looked up from germline, CDR1 is SGDLS and CDR2 is YYNGEE. This CDR3 is 15 amino acids long. With 3 bases clipped from V and 1 base from J, the junction kept 5 bases outside the gene matches. The CDR3 DNA reads TGTGCCAGCAGCGCACCGACAGGGGCGAACACTGAAGCTTTCTTT. This codes for CASSAPTGANTEAFF.

The chain combines TRBV28 with TRBJ1-3, with a tentative D call TRBD1 (5 bases). CDR1 is MDHEN, CDR2 SYDVKM, per germline. The CDR3 is 15 residues long. V shed 3 bases and J shed 0 bases, with 9 bases lying between them. The CDR3: CASSLAGGSGNTIYF. The CDR3 DNA reads TGTGCCAGCAGTTTGGCCGGGGGCTCTGGAAACACCATATATTTT. Combining the CDR3 with reference TRBV28 and TRBJ1-3 gives the whole variable domain DVKVTQSSRYLVKRTGEKVFLECVQDMDHENMFWYRQDPGLGLRLIYFSYDVKMKEKGDIPEGYSVSREKKERFSLILESASTNQTSMYLCASSLAGGSGNTIYFGEGSWLTVV.

This chain links TRBV13 with TRBJ2-3; maybe TRBD1 (6 bases). The V and J ends lost 6 bases and 1 base respectively, with 11 bases between them. Germline loops: CDR1 PRHDT, CDR2 FYEKMQ (reference sequence). The CDR3 spans 14 residues. The CDR3 sequence: CASRLRQGTDTQYF. DNA for the CDR3: TGTGCCAGCAGACTCAGACAGGGCACAGATACGCAGTATTTT.

This chain joins TRBV20-1 and TRBJ2-3; D is uncertain. Trimming cost V 7 bases and J 10 bases, with 15 bases left between them. The CDR3 runs to 11 residues. The germline gives CDR1 DFQATT, CDR2 SNEGSKA (reference sequence). CDR3: CSVTNPSAQYF. Here the CDR3 DNA reads TGCAGTGTTACAAACCCCTCTGCGCAGTATTTT.

The chain is built from TRBV18 and TRBJ2-3; 10 bases are shared with TRBD2. V lost 6 bases and J lost 3; bases outside the gene matches: 12. There are 17 residues in the CDR3. Germline V gene data show CDR1 as KGHSH and CDR2 as LQKENI. As DNA, the CDR3 is TGTGCCAGCTCTCCCGGGGGGCTAGCGGGAGTTACAGATACGCAGTATTTT. It specifies CASSPGGLAGVTDTQYF.

The chain combines TRBV6-5 with TRBJ2-7, with 8 positions matching TRBD1. J gave up 5 bases and V 4 bases, and 1 base lay outside the gene matches. Germline-derived CDR1 and CDR2 are MNHEY and SVGAGI. The CDR3 totals 12 residues. In DNA form, the CDR3 reads TGTGCCAGCAGTTCGACAGGGGACGAGCAGTACTTC. Amino acid sequence: CASSSTGDEQYF.

V usage is TRBV28 and J usage is TRBJ2-7; maybe TRBD1 (6 bases). Germline-derived CDR1 and CDR2 are MDHEN and SYDVKM. V was cut by 6 bases and J by 3 bases, with 15 bases left in between. The CDR3 is 14 amino acids. Here the CDR3 DNA reads TGTGCCAGCAGAATGGGACAAGGCCACTACGAGCAGTACTTC. Protein sequence: CASRMGQGHYEQYF.

This rearrangement joins TRBV5-6 to TRBJ1-6, with D perhaps TRBD1 (6 bases). The CDR3 length is 17 residues. Germline CDR1 SGHDT, CDR2 YYEEEE. V lost 5 bases and J lost 0, with 15 bases in between. Here the CDR3 reads CASRSGRGSSYNSPLHF. CDR3 DNA: TGTGCCAGCAGGAGCGGCAGGGGAAGCTCCTATAATTCACCCCTCCACTTT.

This clone was counted between two and nine times. The chain has TRBV5-8 and TRBJ1-1, with TRBD1 identical over 7 bases. Germline lookup yields CDR1 SGHTS and CDR2 YDEGEE. The ends lost 4 bases at V and 7 bases at J; junction bases unmatched: 16. This CDR3 contains 16 residues. DNA of the CDR3: TGTGCCAGCAGCCGACAGACAGGGTTTAGTAGTGGTGAAGCTTTCTTT. This translates into CASSRQTGFSSGEAFF.

This CDR3 reads CASSSSGGLNSPLHF. DNA of the CDR3: TGTGCCAGCAGTTCCTCCGGGGGTCTTAATTCACCCCTCCACTTT. The rearrangement joins TRBV6-5 to TRBJ1-6, with D perhaps matching TRBD1 (5 bases). The CDR3 sequence is 15 residues long. Trimming took off 4 bases at V and 6 bases at J, with 13 bases between the two ends. Germline V lookup: CDR1 MNHEY, CDR2 SVGAGI.

The chain joins TRBV6-4 to TRBJ1-1, with TRBD1 matching over 7 bases. Trimming at V came to 7 bases and at J to 10 bases, leaving 12 bases not matched to a gene. The CDR3 consists of 13 residues. CDR1 is MRHNA and CDR2 is SNTAGT in the germline V gene. The CDR3 sequence is CASTKNSGGRAFF. The CDR3 bases are TGTGCCAGCACCAAAAACTCAGGGGGGAGAGCTTTCTTT.

V is TRBV6-1 and J is TRBJ1-1; 10 nucleotides match TRBD1. V was pared by 7 bases and J by 6 bases, with 8 bases of the junction left unmatched. The CDR3 length is 14 residues. Germline loops: CDR1 MNHNS, CDR2 SASEGT. Here the CDR3 reads CASNFDRGQAEAFF. The CDR3 DNA reads as TGTGCCAGCAATTTTGACAGGGGGCAAGCTGAAGCTTTCTTT.

The rearrangement joins TRBV7-3 to TRBJ2-5; TRBD2 is a possible D gene (6 bases). The CDR3 has 18 residues. V dropped 5 bases and J dropped 0 bases, with 22 bases sitting between them. Germline CDR1 is SGHTA and CDR2 is FQGTGA. In DNA, the CDR3 is TGTGCCAGCAGCGCCTGTGTAGGTAGCGGAGTGTACCAAGAGACCCAGTACTTC. Amino acid sequence: CASSACVGSGVYQETQYF.

The chain combines TRBV27 with TRBJ2-7, with 7 nucleotides matching TRBD2. The CDR3 is 16 residues long. J gave up 0 bases and V 2 bases, and 7 bases lay outside the gene matches. Germline CDR1 reads MNHEY; CDR2 reads SMNVEV (reference sequence). CDR3 sequence (DNA): TGTGCCAGCAGTTTAGTCCGCGGGGGTTCCTCCTACGAGCAGTACTTC. Translated: CASSLVRGGSSYEQYF.

The chain recombines TRBV27 with TRBJ2-1; 11 positions agree with TRBD1. The CDR3 sequence is 15 residues long. With V trimmed by 6 bases and J by 9 bases, 10 bases remained unmatched. Germline lookup yields CDR1 MNHEY and CDR2 SMNVEV (reference sequence). The CDR3 bases are TGTGCCAGCAGCAAGCCGGGACAGGGGGGCAGTGAGCAGTTCTTC. It translates to CASSKPGQGGSEQFF.